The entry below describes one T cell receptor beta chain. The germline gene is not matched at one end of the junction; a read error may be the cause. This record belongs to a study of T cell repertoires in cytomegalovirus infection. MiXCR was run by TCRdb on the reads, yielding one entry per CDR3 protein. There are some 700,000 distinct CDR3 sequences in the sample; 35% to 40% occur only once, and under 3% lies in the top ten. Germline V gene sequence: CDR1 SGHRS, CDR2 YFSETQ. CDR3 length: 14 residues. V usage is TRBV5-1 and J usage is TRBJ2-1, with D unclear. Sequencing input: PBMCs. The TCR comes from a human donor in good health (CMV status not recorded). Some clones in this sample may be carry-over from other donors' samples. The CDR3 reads CARSLGLGYNEQFF. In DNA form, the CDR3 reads TGCGCCCGCAGCTTGGGGTTGGGGTACAATGAGCAGTTCTTC.